This T cell receptor (beta chain) came from a study of cytomegalovirus exposure and HLA in healthy donors. A note on this clone: Its matching antigen is unknown.

The PCR ran on 60 Vbeta and 13 Jbeta primers. Clones were sequenced by immunoSEQ multiplex PCR, and TCRdb holds only the in-frame ones, with some missing. The repertoire includes more than 85,000 clones, about four fifths of them detected once, and roughly 3.5% sits in the top ten. Overall study results and limits: When presence/absence was analysed, sequencing depth was taken to be roughly uniform across donors. Only CMV serostatus was available as immune exposure information.

Germline V gives CDR1 MDHEN, CDR2 SYDVKM. With 6 bases removed from V and 7 bases from J, the gap between germline ends came to 15 bases. The length of the CDR3 is 13 residues. Sequenced input: PBMCs. V is TRBV28 and J is TRBJ1-2; the D gene is possibly TRBD1 (6 bases). This sequence originates from a male donor in good health and CMV-seropositive. In DNA form, the CDR3 reads TGTGCCAGCAGCATCACAGGGTATGGTGGCTACACCTTC. This codes for CASSITGYGGYTF.